Listed below are T cell receptor beta chains from one sample, sequenced in a study of CD8 T cells in Susac syndrome. MiXCR, applied by TCRdb to the immunoSEQ multiplex PCR reads, yields one record per CDR3 protein. This table has 80,000 or so distinct CDR3 sequences, 95% to 96% appearing once. The specimen sequenced was CD8+ T cells from PBMCs. The origin of the receptors is a human donor with Susac syndrome. The CDR3 runs from the conserved cysteine through the conserved F or W. The D gene is left open where the match is weak. The size of a clone is reported for some rows only, either as once, few or many, or as a class for expanded clones.

clone_size,d_call,v_call,j_call,cdr3_aa,cdr3_nt
once,TRBD1,TRBV12-3/TRBV12-4,TRBJ1-6,CASSQTGSSSPLHF,TGTGCCAGCAGTCAGACAGGGTCAAGTTCACCCCTCCACTTT
NA,NA,TRBV19,TRBJ2-2,CASTDGPNTGELFF,TGTGCCAGTACTGACGGTCCGAACACCGGGGAGCTGTTTTTT
NA,TRBD1,TRBV2,TRBJ1-2,CANAGRDSNYGYTF,TGTGCCAACGCAGGAAGGGACAGTAACTATGGCTACACCTTC
once,TRBD1,TRBV9,TRBJ1-2,CASSAGQAPESYGYTF,TGTGCCAGCAGCGCGGGACAGGCTCCCGAATCCTATGGCTACACCTTC
NA,TRBD2,TRBV2,TRBJ2-1,CASIRLAGAYNEQFF,TGTGCCAGCATAAGACTAGCGGGAGCGTACAATGAGCAGTTCTTC
NA,NA,TRBV20-1,TRBJ2-7,CSARPRGSSYEQYF,TGCAGTGCCCGCCCCAGAGGTTCCTCCTACGAGCAGTACTTC
NA,NA,TRBV7-3,TRBJ1-1,CASSLRRDTEAFF,TGTGCCAGCAGCTTACGCAGGGACACTGAAGCTTTCTTT
NA,NA,TRBV7-9,TRBJ2-1,CASKAGHEQFF,TGTGCCAGCAAGGCCGGACATGAGCAGTTCTTC
NA,NA,TRBV12-3/TRBV12-4,TRBJ2-1,CASLRRSSYNEQFF,TGTGCCAGCCTTAGAAGGAGCTCCTACAATGAGCAGTTCTTC
NA,TRBD2,TRBV9,TRBJ2-5,CASSETPGEGKEAQYF,TGTGCCAGCAGCGAGACCCCCGGGGAGGGGAAGGAGGCCCAGTACTTC
NA,TRBD1,TRBV23-1,TRBJ2-7,CASSHNRGTREQYF,TGCGCCAGCAGTCACAACAGGGGAACTCGCGAGCAGTACTTC
NA,NA,TRBV28,TRBJ2-1,CASSWQHEQFF,TGTGCCAGCAGCTGGCAGCATGAGCAGTTCTTC
NA,TRBD2,TRBV30,TRBJ2-7,CAFGEGEQYF,TGTGCCTTCGGGGAGGGTGAGCAGTACTTC
NA,NA,TRBV29-1,TRBJ2-6,CSVEDFSGSGANVLTF,TGCAGCGTTGAAGATTTCTCCGGCTCTGGGGCCAACGTCCTGACTTTC
NA,TRBD2,TRBV4-3,TRBJ2-1,CASSQDRLSGLAFF,TGCGCCAGCAGCCAAGATCGTCTAAGCGGACTAGCGTTCTTC